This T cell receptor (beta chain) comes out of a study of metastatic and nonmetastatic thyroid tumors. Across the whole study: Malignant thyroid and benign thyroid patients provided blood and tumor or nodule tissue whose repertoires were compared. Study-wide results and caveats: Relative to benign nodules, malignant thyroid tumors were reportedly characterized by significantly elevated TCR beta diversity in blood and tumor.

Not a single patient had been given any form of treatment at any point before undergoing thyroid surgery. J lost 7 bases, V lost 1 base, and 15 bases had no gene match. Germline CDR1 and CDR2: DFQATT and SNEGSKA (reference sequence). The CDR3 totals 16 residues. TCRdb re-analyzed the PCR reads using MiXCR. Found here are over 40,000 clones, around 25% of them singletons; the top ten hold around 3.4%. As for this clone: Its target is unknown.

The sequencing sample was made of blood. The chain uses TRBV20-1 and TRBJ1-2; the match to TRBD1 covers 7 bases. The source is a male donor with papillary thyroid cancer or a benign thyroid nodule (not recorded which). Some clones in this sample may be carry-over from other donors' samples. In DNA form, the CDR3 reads TGCAGTGCTAGAGTCCCTAAGACAGGGAAGTTCGGTGGCTACACCTTC. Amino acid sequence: CSARVPKTGKFGGYTF.